The 27 T cell receptor beta chains in this list originate from one sample, sequenced in a study of cytomegalovirus exposure and HLA in healthy donors. Primers included in the PCR were 60 Vbeta and 13 Jbeta primers. The table came from immunoSEQ multiplex PCR; TCRdb's copy has only in-frame clones and leaves some out. The sample has 150,000 to 200,000 clones, around four fifths seen once. The sequenced sample was PBMCs. The receptors originated from a woman under 30 in good health and CMV-seronegative.

The V gene is TRBV13, the J gene TRBJ2-2, with TRBD2 matching over 7 bases. The CDR3 is 16 amino acids. Unmatched junction bases numbered 5, after V lost 2 bases and J lost 2 bases. Germline assignment: CDR1 PRHDT and CDR2 FYEKMQ (reference sequence). The CDR3, as DNA: TGTGCCAGCAGCTTATGGGCTAGCGGTAACACCGGGGAGCTGTTTTTT. Amino acid sequence: CASSLWASGNTGELFF.

This clone was counted a single time. The chain recombines TRBV7-9 with TRBJ1-1, with 7 positions matching TRBD1. J was trimmed by 2 bases and V by 1 base; bases with no gene match: 7. The CDR3 covers 16 residues. CDR1 SEHNR and CDR2 FQNEAQ come from the germline V gene (reference sequence). The CDR3: CASSLGKTGLNTEAFF. CDR3 in DNA: TGTGCCAGCAGCTTAGGTAAGACAGGGCTCAACACTGAAGCTTTCTTT.

The chain combines TRBV30 with TRBJ1-4, with unresolved D. The length of the CDR3 is 15 residues. Trimming shortened V by 0 bases and J by 2 bases, and 10 bases separated the two germline ends. Germline CDR1 is GTSNPN and CDR2 is SVGIG (reference sequence). DNA of the CDR3: TGTGCCTGGAGTGTACCGGGGAGGACTAATGAAAAACTGTTTTTT. It yields the protein CAWSVPGRTNEKLFF. Together with reference TRBV30 and TRBJ1-4, the CDR3 gives the full variable domain: SQTIHQWPATLVQPVGSPLSLECTVEGTSNPNLYWYRQAAGRGLQLLFYSVGIGQISSEVPQNLSASRPQDRQFILSSKKLLLSDSGFYLCAWSVPGRTNEKLFFGSGTQLSVL.

V and J are TRBV6-5 and TRBJ1-5; D perhaps matches TRBD1 (5 bases). Trimming pared 6 bases from V and 4 bases from J, leaving 10 bases between. Germline lookup yields CDR1 MNHEY and CDR2 SVGAGI. CDR3 length equals 13 residues. CDR3 DNA sequence: TGTGCCAGCAGGAACAGGAAGAATCAGCCCCAGCATTTT. Translated: CASRNRKNQPQHF.

V and J are TRBV29-1 and TRBJ2-1; D might be TRBD2 (5 bases). The CDR3 consists of 13 residues. CDR1 is SQVTM and CDR2 is ANQGSEA in the germline V gene. Between the trimmed V and J ends, which lost 6 bases and 8 bases, there was a span of 17 bases. Written as DNA, the CDR3 is TGCAGCGTCTGGACTCCACTAAGCGATGAGCAGTTCTTC. Translating gives CSVWTPLSDEQFF.

CDR3 amino acids: CASSPARNEQFF. The CDR3 nucleotides read TGTGCCAGCAGCCCCGCGAGAAATGAGCAGTTCTTC. The V gene is TRBV5-4, the J gene TRBJ2-1; D is uncertain. The CDR3 sequence is 12 residues long. Germline lookup yields CDR1 SGHNT and CDR2 YYREEE (reference sequence). V was clipped by 4 bases and J by 7 bases, with 9 bases between them.

The table lists this clone with a few counts. The chain employs TRBV5-1 and TRBJ2-1; possible D gene TRBD2, 6 bases. The CDR3 loop spans 16 amino acids. The germline gives CDR1 SGHRS, CDR2 YFSETQ. Trimming removed 0 bases at V and 1 base at J, with 11 bases between. CDR3 nucleotides: TGCGCCAGCAGCTTGGATCCGACTAGTTCCTACAATGAGCAGTTCTTC. It specifies CASSLDPTSSYNEQFF.

The CDR3 sequence is CASSPGLAETDTQYF. CDR3 DNA: TGTGCCAGCAGTCCAGGGCTAGCGGAAACAGATACGCAGTATTTT. This chain joins TRBV6-1 and TRBJ2-3, with 7 bases fitting TRBD2. The CDR3 length is 15 residues. Trimming cost V 5 bases and J 3 bases; bases outside gene matches: 8. In germline, CDR1 is MNHNS, CDR2 SASEGT.

The rearrangement joins TRBV4-1 to TRBJ1-4; 9 positions agree with TRBD1. Germline CDR1 is MGHRA and CDR2 is YSYEKL. Trimming took 4 bases from V and 7 from J; bases not matched to a gene: 7. CDR3 length: 15 residues. CDR3 coding DNA: TGCGCCAGCAGCCGCCCCGGGACAGGGATTGAAAAACTGTTTTTT. This encodes CASSRPGTGIEKLFF.

This chain uses TRBV6-5 with TRBJ1-1, with D unresolved. The V gene's germline CDR1 is MNHEY and CDR2 SVGAGI. CDR3 length equals 13 residues. Trimming shortened V by 0 bases and J by 5 bases, and 7 bases separated the two germline ends. The CDR3 DNA is TGTGCCAGCAGTTACTCGAGAAGAACTGAAGCTTTCTTT. Translated, it gives CASSYSRRTEAFF.

The rearrangement joins TRBV18 to TRBJ2-5, with 8 bases aligning to TRBD1. This CDR3 is 14 amino acids long. The V segment lost 0 bases and the J segment 5 bases; nucleotides outside the gene matches: 2. Per the germline V gene, CDR1 is KGHSH and CDR2 is LQKENI. Here the CDR3 DNA reads TGTGCCAGCTCACCACCGACAGGGGCTGAGACCCAGTACTTC. Translating it yields CASSPPTGAETQYF.

This clone was seen a handful of times. The chain couples TRBV6-6 to TRBJ2-7; 11 bases are shared with TRBD2. The CDR3 consists of 15 residues. V dropped 7 bases and J dropped 7; count of bases not matched to a gene: 12. In germline, CDR1 is MNHNY, CDR2 SVGAGI (reference sequence). CDR3 protein: CASTPIAGGRSEQYF. The CDR3 DNA reads TGTGCCAGCACCCCGATAGCGGGAGGGCGATCTGAGCAGTACTTC.

The V and J genes are TRBV4-1 and TRBJ2-3, with D tentatively TRBD2 (7 bases). V lost 1 base to trimming and J lost 2 bases, with 16 bases between them. The CDR3 runs to 17 residues. Germline loops: CDR1 MGHRA, CDR2 YSYEKL. DNA of the CDR3: TGCGCCAGCAGCCAAGCCGTTCGGGGGGCCCCCACAGATACGCAGTATTTT. It codes for CASSQAVRGAPTDTQYF.

The genes are TRBV7-3 and TRBJ1-6; D is uncertain. The CDR3 runs to 15 residues. The ends were cut back, 5 bases at V and 7 bases at J, with 15 bases in the middle. Germline loops: CDR1 SGHTA, CDR2 FQGTGA. The CDR3 coding sequence is TGTGCCAGCAGCGTCTCGGGGAGCCTAAATTCACCCCTCCACTTT. Translated: CASSVSGSLNSPLHF. Filled out from reference TRBV7-3 and TRBJ1-6, the complete variable domain reads GAGVSQTPSNKVTEKGKYVELRCDPISGHTALYWYRQSLGQGPEFLIYFQGTGAADDSGLPNDRFFAVRPEGSVSTLKIQRTERGDSAVYLCASSVSGSLNSPLHFGNGTRLTVT.

This clone was seen more than once but under ten times. The J gene is TRBJ1-2, the V gene TRBV6-1; D not certain. This CDR3 has 13 residues. Trimming stripped 5 bases from V and 5 bases from J, with 12 bases between. Germline V gives CDR1 MNHNS, CDR2 SASEGT. For the CDR3, the DNA is TGTGCCAGCAGTCTACTACCCTCTTATGGCTACACCTTC. Protein: CASSLLPSYGYTF.

This chain uses TRBV29-1 with TRBJ1-2; D remains unclear. From germline, CDR1 is SQVTM and CDR2 ANQGSEA. There are 11 residues in the CDR3. Trimming shortened V by 7 bases and J by 8 bases, and 14 bases separated the two germline ends. In DNA, the CDR3 is TGCAGCGGTGGTGAGGATCGAGGCTACACCTTC. It is translated as CSGGEDRGYTF.

V gene TRBV10-3 combines with J gene TRBJ1-2, with D uncertain. V lost 7 bases and J 0 bases, leaving 9 bases between the germline ends. In germline, CDR1 is ENHRY, CDR2 SYGVKD. The CDR3 has 13 amino acids. The CDR3 sequence: CAIMPVANYGYTF. CDR3 in DNA: TGTGCCATCATGCCGGTGGCTAACTATGGCTACACCTTC.

CDR3 in DNA: TGCAGTGCTCTCCGGGAAGGCGAGCAGTACTTC. Its protein is CSALREGEQYF. The chain combines TRBV20-1 with TRBJ2-7; a possible D gene is TRBD2 (5 bases). Germline V gives CDR1 DFQATT, CDR2 SNEGSKA (reference sequence). Trimming pared 5 bases from V and 6 bases from J, leaving 11 bases between. The CDR3 is made up of 11 amino acids.

The sample holds a few counts of this clone. The chain has TRBV28 and TRBJ2-5; 7 bases fit TRBD1. With the DNA end fitting TRBJ2-7 better, the J assignment may be wrong. Germline V lookup: CDR1 MDHEN, CDR2 SYDVKM. The CDR3 has 19 amino acids. CDR3 in amino acids: CASSLSTGFLGTAKFEQYF. The CDR3 nucleotides are TGTGCCAGCAGTTTGTCCACTGGTTTTCTGGGGACAGCGAAATTCGAGCAGTACTTC.

V usage is TRBV19 and J usage is TRBJ1-2; 8 positions agree with TRBD1. V was clipped by 8 bases and J by 0 bases; unmatched bases: 2. Germline CDR1 reads LNHDA; CDR2 reads SQIVND (reference sequence). CDR3 length: 13 amino acids. The CDR3 nucleotides are TGTGCCAGTGGGGACAGGTCTAACTATGGCTACACCTTC. Encoded protein: CASGDRSNYGYTF.

The CDR3 region is CASSPNSGGAVDTQYF. CDR3 DNA: TGTGCCAGCAGCCCCAATAGCGGGGGGGCTGTAGATACGCAGTATTTT. The chain employs TRBV5-4 and TRBJ2-3; 11 nucleotides line up with TRBD2. The CDR3 is made up of 16 amino acids. Germline CDR1 SGHNT, CDR2 YYREEE (reference sequence). Trimming cost V 4 bases and J 5 bases; bases outside gene matches: 9.

This clone was recorded a few times. V and J are TRBV7-2 and TRBJ1-6; a weak D match, TRBD1 (6 bases). The CDR3 is 13 residues long. V was clipped by 4 bases and J by 8 bases, with 9 bases between them. Germline V gene sequence: CDR1 SGHTA, CDR2 FQGNSA. Written as DNA, the CDR3 is TGTGCCAGCAGCTCACAGGGTTATTCACCCCTCCACTTT. Residues: CASSSQGYSPLHF.

The genes are TRBV11-1 and TRBJ1-2; a possible D gene is TRBD1 (6 bases). CDR3 length: 13 residues. Trimming stripped 2 bases from V and 3 bases from J, with 7 bases between. CDR1 and CDR2 (germline): SGHAT, FQDESV (reference sequence). The CDR3 sequence: CASSLRQDYGYTF. CDR3 in DNA: TGTGCCAGCAGCTTACGACAGGACTATGGCTACACCTTC.

The rearrangement joins TRBV28 to TRBJ2-5, with 7 bases lining up with TRBD2. The germline gives CDR1 MDHEN, CDR2 SYDVKM. The CDR3 spans 16 residues. Trimming at V came to 0 bases and at J to 1 base, leaving 5 bases not matched to a gene. CDR3 nucleotides: TGTGCCAGCAGTTTATGGACCCCTAGCGGCCAAGAGACCCAGTACTTC. It yields the protein CASSLWTPSGQETQYF.

The J gene is TRBJ1-4, the V gene TRBV18; TRBD1 matches 9 bases. The CDR3 is 15 amino acids. The J segment lost 8 bases and the V segment lost 6 bases, leaving 10 bases of the junction unmatched. Germline V gene sequence: CDR1 KGHSH, CDR2 LQKENI. This CDR3 reads CASSATGGAREKLFF. In nucleotides, the CDR3 is TGTGCCAGCTCGGCCACAGGGGGCGCGAGGGAAAAACTGTTTTTT.

This chain connects TRBV4-1 to TRBJ1-1, with 8 bases that match TRBD1. V shed 1 base and J 3 bases; nucleotides not matched to a gene: 7. The CDR3 covers 16 residues. Per germline, CDR1 MGHRA and CDR2 YSYEKL. This CDR3 reads CASSQALDRVDTEAFF. The CDR3 DNA is TGCGCCAGCAGCCAAGCCTTGGACAGGGTTGACACTGAAGCTTTCTTT.

Of note for this clone: One junction end disagrees with the germline gene, perhaps due to a read error. The gene calls are TRBV7-2 and TRBJ2-1, with TRBD1 identical over 8 bases. This CDR3 is built from 15 residues. Germline loops: CDR1 SGHTA, CDR2 FQGNSA. In nucleotides, the CDR3 is TGTGCCAGCAGCCTAGCCGGTGACAGGGGTTATGAGCAGTTCTTC. Translated: CASSLAGDRGYEQFF.